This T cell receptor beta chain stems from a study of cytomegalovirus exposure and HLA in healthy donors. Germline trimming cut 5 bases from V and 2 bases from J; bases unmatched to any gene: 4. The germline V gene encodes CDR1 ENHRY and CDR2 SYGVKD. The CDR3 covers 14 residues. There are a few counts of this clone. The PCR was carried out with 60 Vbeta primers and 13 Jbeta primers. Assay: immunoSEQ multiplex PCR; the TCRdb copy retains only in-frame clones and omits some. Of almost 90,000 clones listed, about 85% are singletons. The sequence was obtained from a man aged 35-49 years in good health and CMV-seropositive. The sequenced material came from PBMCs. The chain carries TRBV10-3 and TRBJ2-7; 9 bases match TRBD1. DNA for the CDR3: TGTGCCATCAGTAAGACAGGGGGTGCCTACGAGCAGTACTTC. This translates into CAISKTGGAYEQYF.